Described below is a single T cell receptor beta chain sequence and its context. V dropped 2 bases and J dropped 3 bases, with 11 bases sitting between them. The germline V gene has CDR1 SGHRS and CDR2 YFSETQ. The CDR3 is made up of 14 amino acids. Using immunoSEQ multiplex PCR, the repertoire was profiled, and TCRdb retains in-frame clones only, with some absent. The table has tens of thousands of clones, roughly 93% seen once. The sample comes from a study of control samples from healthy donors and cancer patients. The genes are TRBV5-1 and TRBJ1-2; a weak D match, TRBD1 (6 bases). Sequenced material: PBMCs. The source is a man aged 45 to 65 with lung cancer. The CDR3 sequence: CASSLQGSHYGYTF. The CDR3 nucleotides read TGCGCCAGCAGCTTACAGGGTAGTCACTATGGCTACACCTTC.